Presented here are 25 T cell receptor beta chains from one specimen sequenced in a study of blood T cell repertoires in COVID-19. Clones were read by immunoSEQ multiplex PCR, and TCRdb kept only the in-frame ones, dropping some. The top ten clones hold approximately 9.1% of a sample with about 250,000 clones, about 80% of them seen once. Sequenced input: peripheral blood. The receptors here all came from a man older than 75 with acute or convalescent COVID-19.

The chain combines TRBV28 with TRBJ2-1; TRBD1 matches 7 bases. Germline CDR1 reads MDHEN; CDR2 reads SYDVKM. J gave up 5 bases and V 6 bases, and 22 bases lay outside the gene matches. The CDR3 is made up of 19 amino acids. The CDR3 protein is CASRRAGTARLTEDNEQFF. CDR3 nucleotide sequence: TGTGCCAGCAGGCGGGCCGGGACAGCTAGACTTACGGAGGACAATGAGCAGTTCTTC.

This clone was seen ten or more times. This CDR3 is also generated by other DNA sequences in the sample. The chain employs TRBV30 and TRBJ2-7; maybe TRBD2 (5 bases). With 2 bases removed from V and 1 base from J, the gap between germline ends came to 6 bases. The CDR3 contains 12 residues. Germline V lookup: CDR1 GTSNPN, CDR2 SVGIG (reference sequence). The CDR3, as DNA: TGTGCCTGGAGTAGCGGTTCCTACGAGCAGTACTTC. Protein product: CAWSSGSYEQYF.

The gene calls are TRBV18 and TRBJ1-6; 8 bases are a match to TRBD1. Losses at the gene ends were 6 bases for V and 15 bases for J; bases not matched to a gene: 13. The germline gives CDR1 KGHSH, CDR2 LQKENI. This CDR3 comprises 14 residues. The CDR3 nucleotides read TGTGCCAGCTCTCTGGAGGACAGGGCCAGTCTCCTCCACTTT. This encodes CASSLEDRASLLHF.

This chain's CDR3 is CASQEGGRYNEQFF. DNA for the CDR3: TGTGCCTCCCAGGAGGGGGGGAGATACAATGAGCAGTTCTTC. V is TRBV24-1 and J is TRBJ2-1; TRBD2 is a possible D gene (7 bases). Deletions cut 12 bases from V and 4 bases from J, with 18 bases between. In germline, CDR1 is KGHDR, CDR2 SFDVKD. This CDR3 has 14 amino acids.

This sequence joins TRBV19 and TRBJ2-1; 8 nucleotides line up with TRBD1. Germline CDR1 is LNHDA and CDR2 is SQIVND (reference sequence). Trimming at V came to 7 bases and at J to 7 bases, leaving 9 bases not matched to a gene. CDR3 length equals 14 residues. DNA of the CDR3: TGTGCCAGTACCGCCGGACAGGGAAGGAATGAGCAGTTCTTC. Protein: CASTAGQGRNEQFF.

The chain has TRBV5-1 and TRBJ2-3, with 10 bases that match TRBD2. Germline CDR1 is SGHRS and CDR2 is YFSETQ. The CDR3 consists of 14 residues. J was trimmed by 5 bases and V by 4 bases; bases with no gene match: 4. DNA of the CDR3: TGCGCCAGCAGCCCCCTAGCGGGGGAAGATACGCAGTATTTT. Protein product: CASSPLAGEDTQYF.

Only a few counts were recorded for this clone. The chain couples TRBV3-1 (or the pseudogene TRBV3-2) to TRBJ2-1, with D tentatively TRBD1 (5 bases). Deletions cut 6 bases from V and 7 bases from J, with 19 bases between. The CDR3 is made up of 15 amino acids. CDR1 and CDR2 (germline): LGHDT, YNNKEL (reference sequence). CDR3 protein: CASSREGALPNEQFF. In nucleotides, the CDR3 is TGTGCCAGCAGTCGCGAAGGGGCGCTGCCGAATGAGCAGTTCTTC.

The gene calls are TRBV2 and TRBJ2-7; 7 bases align to TRBD1. The germline CDR1 and CDR2 sequences are SNHLY and FYNNEI. With V trimmed by 6 bases and J by 5 bases, 7 bases remained unmatched. The CDR3 has 13 amino acids. CDR3 coding DNA: TGTGCCAGCAGCCGACAGGGTAGCAACGAGCAGTACTTC. Amino acid sequence: CASSRQGSNEQYF.

The V and J genes are TRBV27 and TRBJ2-6, with D tentatively TRBD1 (7 bases). The CDR3 covers 17 residues. The V end lost 7 bases, the J end lost 0 bases, and 16 bases lay between the germline ends. Germline values: CDR1 MNHEY, CDR2 SMNVEV (reference sequence). The CDR3 nucleotides are TGTGCCAGCACCCCGACAGGGACTTTCTCTGGGGCCAACGTCCTGACTTTC. This sequence encodes CASTPTGTFSGANVLTF.

This clone has just a few counts. The gene calls are TRBV12-5 and TRBJ2-3; possible D gene TRBD2, 5 bases. The V gene's germline CDR1 is LGHNT and CDR2 FRNRAP. V was pared by 2 bases and J by 5 bases, with 14 bases between. The length of the CDR3 is 15 residues. The CDR3 is CASGLIWTQQDTQYF. CDR3 bases: TGTGCTAGTGGTTTGATCTGGACTCAGCAAGATACGCAGTATTTT.

The DNA for the CDR3 is TGCGCCAGCCAAGATGGGAGGGATCCCGAAGCTTTCTTT. Translation gives CASQDGRDPEAFF. The rearrangement uses TRBV10-1 and TRBJ1-1; no reliable D call. Germline CDR1 WNHNN, CDR2 SYGVQD (reference sequence). The V and J ends lost 8 bases and 8 bases respectively, with 18 bases between them. The CDR3 contains 13 residues.

The gene calls are TRBV6-6 and TRBJ2-7; 9 bases match TRBD2. J was trimmed by 2 bases and V by 5 bases; bases with no gene match: 13. The CDR3 has 17 amino acids. The germline V gene encodes CDR1 MNHNY and CDR2 SVGAGI (reference sequence). The CDR3 nucleotides are TGTGCCAGCAGTCCGGGACTAGCCCTTCTAAAAACCTACGAGCAGTACTTC. Protein: CASSPGLALLKTYEQYF.

The rearrangement uses TRBV6-5 and TRBJ1-5, with 8 bases aligning to TRBD1. This CDR3 has 15 amino acids. Germline-derived CDR1 and CDR2 are MNHEY and SVGAGI. J was trimmed by 4 bases and V by 6 bases; bases with no gene match: 8. The CDR3 reads CASRDREGLNQPQHF. In DNA form, the CDR3 reads TGTGCCAGCAGGGACAGGGAGGGCCTAAATCAGCCCCAGCATTTT.

This clone was counted a single time. Here the CDR3 DNA reads TGTGCCAGCAGTAACAGGGGGCGTTATGGCTACACCTTC. Its protein product is CASSNRGRYGYTF. The chain joins TRBV12-3 or TRBV12-4 to TRBJ1-2; TRBD1 agrees at 9 bases. The V gene end was trimmed by 5 bases and the J gene end by 5 bases; junction bases not matched to a gene: 3. The CDR3 length is 13 residues.

The chain employs TRBV7-9 and TRBJ1-5; tentative D call: TRBD1 (5 bases). CDR3 length: 15 amino acids. Germline-derived CDR1 and CDR2 are SEHNR and FQNEAQ (reference sequence). Trimming stripped 3 bases from V and 4 bases from J, with 13 bases between. The CDR3 DNA follows: TGTGCCAGCAGCTTGGGGCGACAGCCTAATCAGCCCCAGCATTTT. Protein product: CASSLGRQPNQPQHF.

The chain uses TRBV2 and TRBJ1-2; TRBD1 aligns across 9 bases. Germline lookup yields CDR1 SNHLY and CDR2 FYNNEI. The CDR3 is 12 amino acids. Trimming cost V 7 bases and J 11 bases; bases outside gene matches: 8. This CDR3 is CASTPGQGIYTF. The CDR3 nucleotides read TGTGCCAGCACTCCGGGACAGGGTATATACACCTTC.

The rearrangement links TRBV10-2 to TRBJ1-5, with D possibly being TRBD1 (6 bases). The CDR3 loop spans 13 amino acids. Trimming shortened V by 5 bases and J by 3 bases, and 8 bases separated the two germline ends. Looked up from germline, CDR1 is WSHSY and CDR2 is SAAADI. CDR3 region: CASSRQVNQPQHF. In nucleotides, the CDR3 is TGCGCCAGCAGTAGACAGGTCAATCAGCCCCAGCATTTT.

The chain is built from TRBV11-2 and TRBJ2-7; TRBD1 might be the D (5 bases). Between the trimmed V and J ends, which lost 6 bases and 0 bases, there was a span of 12 bases. The CDR3 runs 14 residues. The germline CDR1 and CDR2 sequences are SGHAT and FQNNGV. The CDR3 DNA reads as TGTGCCAGCAGGCAGGGCTTTAGCTCCTACGAGCAGTACTTC. It specifies CASRQGFSSYEQYF.

The CDR3 coding sequence is TGTGCCAGCTCACCCCCGCCGGGGGAGACCCAGTACTTC. Amino acids: CASSPPPGETQYF. The chain has TRBV18 and TRBJ2-5; D may be TRBD2 (5 bases). The CDR3 spans 13 residues. V was trimmed by 3 bases and J by 5 bases, leaving 10 bases between them. CDR1 and CDR2 (germline): KGHSH, LQKENI.

The count of this clone is one. The chain links TRBV6-4 to TRBJ1-5; 8 nucleotides line up with TRBD1. CDR3 size: 13 residues. V shed 5 bases, J shed 5 bases, and the junction held 2 bases outside the gene matches. Germline loops: CDR1 MRHNA, CDR2 SNTAGT. CDR3 protein: CASSPGQDQPQHF. CDR3 sequence (DNA): TGTGCCAGCAGTCCGGGACAGGATCAGCCCCAGCATTTT.

CDR3 bases: TGTGCCTGGAGTAGGGGACAGGGCGTTACTAATGAAAAACTGTTTTTT. Translation: CAWSRGQGVTNEKLFF. This chain connects TRBV30 to TRBJ1-4; 9 positions agree with TRBD1. With V trimmed by 2 bases and J by 2 bases, 6 bases remained unmatched. The CDR3 length is 16 residues. CDR1 is GTSNPN and CDR2 is SVGIG in the germline V gene (reference sequence).

The chain employs TRBV5-4 and TRBJ2-3; TRBD1 matches 7 bases. Germline V gene sequence: CDR1 SGHNT, CDR2 YYREEE (reference sequence). The length of the CDR3 is 14 residues. Trimming at V came to 5 bases and at J to 0 bases, leaving 3 bases not matched to a gene. The chain's CDR3 is CASRWGQSTDTQYF. The CDR3 DNA reads as TGTGCCAGCAGGTGGGGACAGAGCACAGATACGCAGTATTTT.

This clone was seen once. The chain recombines TRBV2 with TRBJ1-6; D is unclear. V was clipped by 4 bases and J by 10 bases, with 14 bases between them. CDR1 is SNHLY and CDR2 is FYNNEI in the germline V gene. The CDR3 length is 14 residues. The CDR3 coding sequence is TGTGCCAGCAGTGGGGAGGGAAGAGGGTCACCCCTCCACTTT. This codes for CASSGEGRGSPLHF.

This clone was recorded once. This chain links TRBV18 with TRBJ2-7; weak D call: TRBD1 (6 bases). Germline CDR1 reads KGHSH; CDR2 reads LQKENI. CDR3 length: 14 residues. Trimming cost V 1 base and J 0 bases, with 7 bases left between them. The CDR3 protein is CASSPRDNSYEQYF. DNA of the CDR3: TGTGCCAGCTCACCACGGGACAACTCCTACGAGCAGTACTTC. Filled out from reference TRBV18 and TRBJ2-7, the complete variable domain reads NAGVMQNPRHLVRRRGQEARLRCSPMKGHSHVYWYRQLPEEGLKFMVYLQKENIIDESGMPKERFSAEFPKEGPSILRIQQVVRGDSAAYFCASSPRDNSYEQYFGPGTRLTVT.

The chain carries TRBV11-2 and TRBJ1-4; 11 bases agree with TRBD1. The ends lost 4 bases at V and 5 bases at J; junction bases unmatched: 6. The V gene's germline CDR1 is SGHAT and CDR2 FQNNGV. CDR3 length: 16 amino acids. CDR3: CASSSIRDRGNEKLFF. CDR3 coding DNA: TGTGCCAGCAGCTCAATTCGGGACAGGGGGAATGAAAAACTGTTTTTT.